Following are 32 T cell receptor beta chains from one sample sequenced in a study of monozygotic twins with cystic fibrosis. The method was immunoSEQ multiplex PCR; TCRdb's version includes in-frame clones alone and lacks a portion of them. The table lists roughly 32,000 clones, about 96% of them singletons, with about 0.17% in the top ten. The material sequenced was blood. Receptors originate from a girl under 10 years old with cystic fibrosis.

The chain recombines TRBV6-5 with TRBJ2-5; 8 positions match TRBD2. Trimming took 8 bases from V and 4 from J; bases not matched to a gene: 9. This CDR3 is built from 14 residues. Germline-derived CDR1 and CDR2 are MNHEY and SVGAGI. Written as DNA, the CDR3 is TGTGCCAGCTCGGGAGCGGGAGCGGCAGAGACCCAGTACTTC. It encodes CASSGAGAAETQYF.

Points on this clone: A junction boundary mismatches the germline segment, possibly from a read error. The chain employs TRBV4-1 and TRBJ2-3; 12 bases are shared with TRBD1. Per the germline V gene, CDR1 is MGHRA and CDR2 is YSYEKL. CDR3 length: 16 amino acids. CDR3 residues: CASSQEGTGGTDTQYF. The DNA for the CDR3 is TGCGCCAGCAGCCAAGAGGGGACAGGGGGCACGGATACGCAGTATTTT.

The gene calls are TRBV4-2 and TRBJ2-3, with 12 bases aligning to TRBD2. Unmatched junction bases numbered 8, after V lost 4 bases and J lost 3 bases. Looked up from germline, CDR1 is LGHNA and CDR2 is YNFKEQ. The CDR3 is made up of 17 amino acids. Here the CDR3 DNA reads TGTGCCAGCAGCCCCCTGGCTAGCGGGAGGGTGACAGATACGCAGTATTTT. It encodes CASSPLASGRVTDTQYF.

This chain connects TRBV6-5 to TRBJ2-3, with D uncertain. CDR3 length: 13 residues. Looked up from germline, CDR1 is MNHEY and CDR2 is SVGAGI. Trimming stripped 6 bases from V and 6 bases from J, with 13 bases between. The DNA of the CDR3 is TGTGCCAGCAGCCGCATACGTGACGATACGCAGTATTTT. Translated: CASSRIRDDTQYF.

The chain combines TRBV12-5 with TRBJ1-4, with 7 bases lining up with TRBD1. V trimming: 3 bases; J trimming: 8 bases; junction bases outside the gene matches: 9. Germline-derived CDR1 and CDR2 are LGHNT and FRNRAP. This CDR3 region has 15 residues. In DNA, the CDR3 is TGTGCTAGTGGTTTCTCCGGGACAGCATCGGAAAAACTGTTTTTT. Translating it yields CASGFSGTASEKLFF.

The DNA of the CDR3 is TGTGCCTGGAATACAGGGGGGAATTCACCCCTCCACTTT. Translating it yields CAWNTGGNSPLHF. This chain joins TRBV30 and TRBJ1-6; 8 bases match TRBD1. Germline values: CDR1 GTSNPN, CDR2 SVGIG (reference sequence). Losses at the gene ends were 4 bases for V and 7 bases for J; bases not matched to a gene: 3. The CDR3 runs to 13 residues.

The V gene is TRBV5-1, the J gene TRBJ2-7; D ambiguous. Germline CDR1 reads SGHRS; CDR2 reads YFSETQ. This CDR3 has 15 amino acids. Between the trimmed V and J ends, which lost 5 bases and 4 bases, there was a span of 19 bases. The CDR3 region has the DNA TGCGCCAGCAGTCGTAACAGCAAAGGAAGGTACGAGCAGTACTTC. Protein product: CASSRNSKGRYEQYF.

This clone was seen just once. The chain carries TRBV6-6 and TRBJ2-5; 8 nucleotides align to TRBD1. Trimming cost V 2 bases and J 1 base; bases outside gene matches: 6. The V gene's germline CDR1 is MNHNY and CDR2 SVGAGI (reference sequence). This CDR3 comprises 16 residues. CDR3 in amino acids: CASSYPTGVVQETQYF. Written as DNA, the CDR3 is TGTGCCAGCAGTTACCCGACAGGGGTTGTCCAAGAGACCCAGTACTTC.

This sequence joins TRBV29-1 and TRBJ1-2; unclear D gene. Germline CDR1 is SQVTM and CDR2 is ANQGSEA. This CDR3 comprises 12 residues. Trimming took 6 bases from V and 4 from J, leaving 12 bases between them. CDR3 loop: CSVEIGGYGYTF. DNA for the CDR3: TGCAGCGTAGAGATAGGAGGCTATGGCTACACCTTC. The variable domain in full, with the rest retrieved from reference TRBV29-1 and TRBJ1-2, is SAVISQKPSRDICQRGTSLTIQCQVDSQVTMMFWYRQQPGQSLTLIATANQGSEATYESGFVIDKFPISRPNLTFSTLTVSNMSPEDSSIYLCSVEIGGYGYTFGSGTRLTVV.

This clone was seen only once. The chain links TRBV6-1 to TRBJ1-5; TRBD1 might be the D (5 bases). This CDR3 region has 13 residues. CDR1 MNHNS and CDR2 SASEGT come from the germline V gene. V shed 6 bases and J shed 6 bases, with 12 bases lying between them. The CDR3 reads CASRQGSLQPQHF. CDR3 sequence (DNA): TGTGCCAGCAGGCAGGGATCCCTTCAGCCCCAGCATTTT.

This chain links TRBV11-2 with TRBJ1-1; no firm D call. CDR1 is SGHAT, CDR2 FQNNGV, per germline. V shed 0 bases and J shed 8 bases, with 10 bases lying between them. The CDR3 has 13 amino acids. This CDR3 is CASSLDTPSEAFF. In DNA, the CDR3 is TGTGCCAGCAGCTTAGACACACCCTCGGAAGCTTTCTTT.

The chain links TRBV4-2 to TRBJ2-2; 7 bases are shared with TRBD1. CDR1 is LGHNA, CDR2 YNFKEQ, per germline. The CDR3 extends over 13 amino acids. V lost 3 bases, J lost 6 bases, and 1 base stayed unmatched. CDR3 bases: TGTGCCAGCAGCCAGCAGGGGGCCGGGGAGCTGTTTTTT. The encoded protein is CASSQQGAGELFF.

This chain links TRBV14 with TRBJ2-7; TRBD2 might be the D (7 bases). Germline-derived CDR1 and CDR2 are SGHDN and FVKESK. The CDR3 covers 17 residues. Trimming pared 0 bases from V and 7 bases from J, leaving 22 bases between. Here the CDR3 reads CASSQDEGSGGFREQYF. CDR3 in DNA: TGTGCCAGCAGCCAAGACGAAGGTTCGGGGGGCTTTCGGGAGCAGTACTTC.

The gene calls are TRBV10-3 and TRBJ1-1, with D maybe TRBD1 (6 bases). The CDR3 totals 15 residues. Deletions cut 2 bases from V and 1 base from J, with 11 bases between. In germline, CDR1 is ENHRY, CDR2 SYGVKD. CDR3 sequence: CAISESDRRNTEAFF. The CDR3 bases are TGTGCCATCAGTGAGAGTGACAGGCGGAACACTGAAGCTTTCTTT.

The chain recombines TRBV9 with TRBJ1-5; 7 nucleotides line up with TRBD1. Germline trimming cut 2 bases from V and 2 bases from J; bases unmatched to any gene: 10. This CDR3 has 17 amino acids. CDR1 SGDLS and CDR2 YYNGEE come from the germline V gene. This CDR3 reads CASSVGDSLDGNQPQHF. CDR3 DNA sequence: TGTGCCAGCAGCGTGGGGGACAGCCTTGACGGCAATCAGCCCCAGCATTTT.

This clone appeared a single time. V and J are TRBV28 and TRBJ1-2; D is uncertain. This CDR3 has 15 amino acids. Germline CDR1 and CDR2: MDHEN and SYDVKM. Trimming cost V 1 base and J 3 bases, with 12 bases left between them. CDR3 in DNA: TGTGCCAGCAGTTTATTGGGTACGGGTGACTATGGCTACACCTTC. Its translation: CASSLLGTGDYGYTF.

The chain recombines TRBV19 with TRBJ1-2; TRBD1 might be the D (6 bases). This CDR3 spans 14 amino acids. Germline CDR1 is LNHDA and CDR2 is SQIVND (reference sequence). The V gene lost 7 bases and the J gene lost 4 bases, with 16 bases spanning the gap. CDR3 in amino acids: CASTTSGGPYGYTF. The CDR3 bases are TGTGCCAGTACCACATCGGGGGGCCCCTATGGCTACACCTTC.

This sequence joins TRBV7-6 and TRBJ2-7; 8 bases fit TRBD2. This CDR3 comprises 13 residues. The junction had 6 bases not matched to a gene; V was cut back by 5 bases and J by 6 bases. Per the germline V gene, CDR1 is SGHVS and CDR2 is FNYEAQ. Here the CDR3 reads CASSVRGAGEQYF. The CDR3, as DNA: TGTGCCAGCAGCGTGCGGGGGGCCGGCGAGCAGTACTTC.

The chain combines TRBV5-6 with TRBJ2-5, with TRBD1 matching 7 bases. After removal of 4 bases from V and 2 bases from J, the junction contained 8 bases not matched to a gene. Germline CDR1 and CDR2: SGHDT and YYEEEE. The CDR3 covers 15 residues. The CDR3 sequence is CASSARDSIQETQYF. The CDR3 coding sequence is TGTGCCAGCAGCGCTAGGGACAGTATTCAAGAGACCCAGTACTTC.

V and J are TRBV27 and TRBJ2-1; D is ambiguous. The CDR3 covers 13 residues. Trimming stripped 0 bases from V and 2 bases from J, with 2 bases between. Germline CDR1 MNHEY, CDR2 SMNVEV (reference sequence). DNA of the CDR3: TGTGCCAGCAGTTTATCGCCCTACAATGAGCAGTTCTTC. Amino acids: CASSLSPYNEQFF.

This chain uses TRBV7-8 with TRBJ2-2; D is unresolved. In germline, CDR1 is SGHVS, CDR2 FQNEAQ. The CDR3 loop spans 13 amino acids. Trimming took off 1 base at V and 7 bases at J, with 7 bases between the two ends. The chain's CDR3 is CASSLGHGGELFF. The DNA for the CDR3 is TGTGCCAGCAGCTTAGGCCATGGCGGGGAGCTGTTTTTT.

The chain couples TRBV19 to TRBJ2-2; 9 nucleotides align to TRBD1. CDR3 length: 15 residues. Trimming removed 2 bases from V and 7 bases from J; junction bases left unmatched: 5. In germline, CDR1 is LNHDA, CDR2 SQIVND (reference sequence). CDR3 nucleotides: TGTGCCAGTAGTATACTACGGGGACAGGGCGGGGAGCTGTTTTTT. Translation: CASSILRGQGGELFF.

The J gene is TRBJ2-7, the V gene TRBV27; the match to TRBD1 covers 9 bases. The ends lost 4 bases at V and 8 bases at J; junction bases unmatched: 3. This CDR3 has 12 amino acids. In germline, CDR1 is MNHEY, CDR2 SMNVEV (reference sequence). The CDR3 is CASSSGQGKQYF. The CDR3 nucleotides are TGTGCCAGCAGTTCGGGACAGGGTAAGCAGTACTTC.

The chain joins TRBV5-6 to TRBJ2-5; D is unclear. The V and J ends lost 1 base and 2 bases respectively, with 15 bases between them. Germline CDR1 is SGHDT and CDR2 is YYEEEE. This CDR3 region has 16 residues. The CDR3 DNA follows: TGTGCCAGCAGCTTGATGGCGGAAACCTTTCAAGAGACCCAGTACTTC. Translation gives CASSLMAETFQETQYF.

The J gene is TRBJ1-4, the V gene TRBV5-4; D call uncertain. The ends were cut back, 4 bases at V and 4 bases at J, with 11 bases in the middle. The germline V gene has CDR1 SGHNT and CDR2 YYREEE (reference sequence). The CDR3 runs 14 residues. The DNA for the CDR3 is TGTGCCAGCAGCCCAGGACTGATTAATGAAAAACTGTTTTTT. This gives the protein CASSPGLINEKLFF. Full variable domain (rest looked up from reference TRBV5-4 and TRBJ1-4): ETGVTQSPTHLIKTRGQQVTLRCSSQSGHNTVSWYQQALGQGPQFIFQYYREEENGRGNFPPRFSGLQFPNYSSELNVNALELDDSALYLCASSPGLINEKLFFGSGTQLSVL.

The V call is TRBV7-9, the J call TRBJ2-5; D call uncertain. CDR1 is SEHNR and CDR2 is FQNEAQ in the germline V gene (reference sequence). The length of the CDR3 is 11 residues. V lost 2 bases and J 11 bases, leaving 9 bases between the germline ends. CDR3 sequence reads: CASSLTDEQYF. The CDR3 DNA follows: TGTGCCAGCAGCTTAACGGATGAGCAGTACTTC.

The chain is built from TRBV6-5 and TRBJ2-1; 8 bases line up with TRBD1. J lost 5 bases, V lost 7 bases, and 10 bases had no gene match. Germline assignment: CDR1 MNHEY and CDR2 SVGAGI. The CDR3 has 15 amino acids. CDR3 coding DNA: TGTGCCAGCACCCCGTTTCGACAGGGGAACAATGAGCAGTTCTTC. Translating it yields CASTPFRQGNNEQFF.

The chain joins TRBV7-3 to TRBJ2-2; 12 nucleotides match TRBD2. With 2 bases clipped from V and 0 bases from J, the junction kept 13 bases outside the gene matches. The CDR3 is made up of 21 amino acids. CDR1 and CDR2 (germline): SGHTA, FQGTGA. The CDR3 loop is CASSLGGRASGRGTNTGELFF. CDR3 nucleotide sequence: TGTGCCAGCAGCTTAGGCGGACGGGCTAGCGGGAGGGGCACGAACACCGGGGAGCTGTTTTTT.

V usage is TRBV4-1 and J usage is TRBJ2-5; 8 nucleotides line up with TRBD2. CDR3 size: 16 residues. Germline V CDR1 and CDR2: MGHRA, YSYEKL. V gave up 1 base and J gave up 1 base; unmatched junction bases: 5. In nucleotides, the CDR3 is TGCGCCAGCAGCCAAGCGGCTAGCGGGCCCCAAGAGACCCAGTACTTC. The encoded protein is CASSQAASGPQETQYF.

The chain links TRBV4-1 to TRBJ1-1, with TRBD1 as a possible D gene (5 bases). From germline, CDR1 is MGHRA and CDR2 YSYEKL. The germline V and J ends were trimmed by 1 base and 6 bases, with 15 bases remaining between them. The CDR3 totals 15 residues. The CDR3, as DNA: TGCGCCAGCAGCCAAGGCTCTCCGGGGGTGGCTGAAGCTTTCTTT. Amino acids: CASSQGSPGVAEAFF.

A single count supports this clone. This sequence joins TRBV11-3 and TRBJ2-5; tentatively, D is TRBD2 (5 bases). V was cut by 5 bases and J by 5 bases, with 21 bases left in between. The CDR3 covers 16 residues. CDR1 is SGHNT, CDR2 YENEEA, per germline. CDR3 DNA sequence: TGTGCCAGCAGCCCCCGTGGAGAGGGAGTTTCTGAGACCCAGTACTTC. It is translated as CASSPRGEGVSETQYF.

The chain carries TRBV5-1 and TRBJ1-4; no clear D gene. The germline gives CDR1 SGHRS, CDR2 YFSETQ. Trimming removed 0 bases at V and 8 bases at J, with 11 bases between. The CDR3 runs 14 residues. The DNA for the CDR3 is TGCGCCAGCAGCTTGGTTGGGGAGCGAGAAAAACTGTTTTTT. Translation: CASSLVGEREKLFF. Drawing the rest from reference TRBV5-1 and TRBJ1-4, the complete variable domain is KAGVTQTPRYLIKTRGQQVTLSCSPISGHRSVSWYQQTPGQGLQFLFEYFSETQRNKGNFPGRFSGRQFSNSRSEMNVSTLELGDSALYLCASSLVGEREKLFFGSGTQLSVL.